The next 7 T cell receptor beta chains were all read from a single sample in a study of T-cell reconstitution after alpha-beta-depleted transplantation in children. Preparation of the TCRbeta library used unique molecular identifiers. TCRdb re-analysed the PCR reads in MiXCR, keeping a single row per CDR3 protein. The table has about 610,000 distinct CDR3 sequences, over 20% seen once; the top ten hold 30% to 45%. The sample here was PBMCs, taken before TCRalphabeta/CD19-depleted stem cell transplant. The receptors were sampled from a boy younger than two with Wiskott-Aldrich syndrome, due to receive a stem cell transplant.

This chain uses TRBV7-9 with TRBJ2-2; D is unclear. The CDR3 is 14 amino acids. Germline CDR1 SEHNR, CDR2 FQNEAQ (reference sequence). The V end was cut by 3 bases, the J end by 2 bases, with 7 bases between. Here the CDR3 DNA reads TGTGCCAGCAGCTTCGGGTTTAACACCGGGGAGCTGTTTTTT. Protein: CASSFGFNTGELFF.

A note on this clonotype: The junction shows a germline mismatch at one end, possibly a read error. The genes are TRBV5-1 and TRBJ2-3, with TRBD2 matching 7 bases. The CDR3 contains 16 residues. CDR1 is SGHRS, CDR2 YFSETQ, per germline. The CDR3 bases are TGCGCCAGCAGCTTGACTCCTAGCGGTCGCACAGGTACGCAGTATTTT. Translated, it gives CASSLTPSGRTGTQYF. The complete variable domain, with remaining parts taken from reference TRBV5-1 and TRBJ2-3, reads KAGVTQTPRYLIKTRGQQVTLSCSPISGHRSVSWYQQTPGQGLQFLFEYFSETQRNKGNFPGRFSGRQFSNSRSEMNVSTLELGDSALYLCASSLTPSGRTGTQYFGPGTRLTVL.

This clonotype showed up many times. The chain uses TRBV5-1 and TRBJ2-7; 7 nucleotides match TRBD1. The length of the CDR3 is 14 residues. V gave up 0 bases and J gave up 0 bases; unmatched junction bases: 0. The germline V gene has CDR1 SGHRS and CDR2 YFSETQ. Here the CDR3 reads CASSLGQGSYEQYF. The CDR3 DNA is TGCGCCAGCAGCTTGGGACAGGGCTCCTACGAGCAGTACTTC.

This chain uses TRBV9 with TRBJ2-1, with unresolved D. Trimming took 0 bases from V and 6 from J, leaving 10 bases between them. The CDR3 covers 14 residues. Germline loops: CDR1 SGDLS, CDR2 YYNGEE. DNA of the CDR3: TGTGCCAGCAGCGTAGCATCCTCGGGCAATGAGCAGTTCTTC. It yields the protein CASSVASSGNEQFF.

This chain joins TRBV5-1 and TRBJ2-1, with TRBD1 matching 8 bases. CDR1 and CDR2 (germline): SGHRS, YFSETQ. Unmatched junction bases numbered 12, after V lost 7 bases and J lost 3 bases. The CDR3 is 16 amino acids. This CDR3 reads CASQRSPGQVYNEQFF. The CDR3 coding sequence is TGCGCCAGCCAGAGATCGCCGGGACAGGTCTACAATGAGCAGTTCTTC.

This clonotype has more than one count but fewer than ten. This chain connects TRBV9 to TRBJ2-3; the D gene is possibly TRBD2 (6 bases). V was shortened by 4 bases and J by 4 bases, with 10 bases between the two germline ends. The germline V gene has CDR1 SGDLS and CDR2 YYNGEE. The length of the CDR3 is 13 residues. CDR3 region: CASSWDSPDTQYF. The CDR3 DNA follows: TGTGCCAGCAGCTGGGACTCCCCAGATACGCAGTATTTT.

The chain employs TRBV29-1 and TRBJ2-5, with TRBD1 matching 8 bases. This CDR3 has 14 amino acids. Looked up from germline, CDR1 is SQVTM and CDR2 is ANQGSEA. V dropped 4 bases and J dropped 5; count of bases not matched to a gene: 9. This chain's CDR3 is CSVVGQGARETQYF. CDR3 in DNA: TGCAGCGTTGTTGGGCAGGGGGCGCGGGAGACCCAGTACTTC.